One and the same sample provided the 27 T cell receptor beta chains below, sequenced in a study of T cells after yellow fever vaccination. TCRdb redid the calling of the 5' RACE reads with MiXCR, one entry per CDR3 protein. The data show tens of thousands of distinct CDR3 sequences, roughly a tenth seen once. The sequenced sample was PBMCs, either bulk or a sorted T-cell subset (CD4+, CD8+, memory, or dextramer-sorted; not recorded which), obtained less than 18 days after the first yellow fever vaccination. The receptors originated from a man younger than 30 who received the YFV17D yellow fever vaccine.

Ten or more counts support this clonotype. This chain links TRBV20-1 with TRBJ2-3; TRBD2 agrees at 12 bases. Losses at the gene ends were 3 bases for V and 3 bases for J; bases not matched to a gene: 4. Per germline, CDR1 DFQATT and CDR2 SNEGSKA (reference sequence). This CDR3 has 15 amino acids. The CDR3 here is CSASGLAGYTDTQYF. CDR3 bases: TGCAGTGCTAGCGGACTAGCGGGGTATACAGATACGCAGTATTTT.

This clonotype was detected ten times or more. This sequence joins TRBV20-1 and TRBJ1-3; the D gene is possibly TRBD1 (5 bases). The CDR3 loop spans 13 amino acids. Germline CDR1 reads DFQATT; CDR2 reads SNEGSKA (reference sequence). V lost 6 bases and J 0 bases, leaving 9 bases between the germline ends. Here the CDR3 DNA reads TGCAGTGCCTGGGGGAGCTCTGGAAACACCATATATTTT. It specifies CSAWGSSGNTIYF.

This clonotype was counted at least ten times. The rearrangement joins TRBV20-1 to TRBJ2-7; D not certain. The ends were cut back, 1 base at V and 2 bases at J, with 9 bases in the middle. The CDR3 is 13 residues long. Germline assignment: CDR1 DFQATT and CDR2 SNEGSKA (reference sequence). The CDR3 region has the DNA TGCAGTGCTAGAGTGCACGGAACCTACGAGCAGTACGTC. Encoded protein: CSARVHGTYEQYV.

This clonotype showed up many times. One junction end disagrees with the germline gene, perhaps due to a read error. This sequence joins TRBV7-3 and TRBJ2-3; 7 bases align to TRBD1. CDR1 is SGHTA, CDR2 FQGTGA, per germline. The CDR3 runs 14 residues. This CDR3 is CASSLTGARDTQYF. The CDR3 coding sequence is TGTGCCAGCAGCCTAACAGGGGCCCGAGATACGCAGTATTTT.

The sample holds many counts of this clonotype. The V gene is TRBV7-2, the J gene TRBJ2-1, with 8 bases fitting TRBD2. The CDR3 is 16 residues long. V trimming: 4 bases; J trimming: 5 bases; junction bases outside the gene matches: 10. Germline V CDR1 and CDR2: SGHTA, FQGNSA. The CDR3 loop is CASSWWGGRGDNEQFF. CDR3 bases: TGTGCCAGCAGCTGGTGGGGTGGGCGGGGGGACAATGAGCAGTTCTTC.

This clonotype was counted ten times or more. The V call is TRBV6-5, the J call TRBJ2-6; weak D call: TRBD1 (5 bases). Trimming shortened V by 2 bases and J by 0 bases, and 8 bases separated the two germline ends. The V gene's germline CDR1 is MNHEY and CDR2 SVGAGI. CDR3 length: 16 amino acids. CDR3 in DNA: TGTGCCAGCAGTTACGCAGGGAACTCTGGGGCCAACGTCCTGACTTTC. This gives the protein CASSYAGNSGANVLTF.

In this sample, this clonotype turned up many times. This chain joins TRBV7-2 and TRBJ2-7; 7 nucleotides line up with TRBD1. The CDR3 is 15 amino acids. With 3 bases clipped from V and 3 bases from J, the junction kept 8 bases outside the gene matches. CDR1 is SGHTA, CDR2 FQGNSA, per germline. The CDR3 loop is CASSLYRDSFYEQYV. The CDR3 DNA follows: TGTGCCAGCAGCTTGTACCGGGACAGTTTCTACGAGCAGTACGTC.

This clonotype was recorded at least ten times. The chain recombines TRBV7-9 with TRBJ1-4; TRBD1 might be the D (6 bases). Germline CDR1 and CDR2: SEHNR and FQNEAQ (reference sequence). Trimming took 5 bases from V and 8 from J, leaving 12 bases between them. CDR3 length: 13 residues. The CDR3 nucleotides read TGTGCCAGCAGCCGGGACACGGGGGAAAAACTGTTTTTT. Its protein product is CASSRDTGEKLFF.

Many counts were recorded for this clonotype. The genes are TRBV5-1 and TRBJ2-3, with 8 nucleotides matching TRBD1. Germline V gives CDR1 SGHRS, CDR2 YFSETQ. The CDR3 extends over 14 amino acids. Trimming removed 4 bases from V and 6 bases from J; junction bases left unmatched: 7. CDR3 DNA: TGCGCCAGCAGCATTGGACAGGGCAAGGATACGCAGTATTTT. Encoded protein: CASSIGQGKDTQYF.

In its sample, this clonotype was seen many times. The V gene is TRBV20-1, the J gene TRBJ2-7; 8 bases agree with TRBD2. The CDR3 consists of 13 residues. Trimming took 6 bases from V and 4 from J; bases not matched to a gene: 8. Germline V CDR1 and CDR2: DFQATT, SNEGSKA (reference sequence). CDR3 sequence: CSALGGEAYEQYF. In DNA form, the CDR3 reads TGCAGTGCCCTCGGGGGGGAAGCGTACGAGCAGTACTTC.

About this clonotype: This may be a read error: a much more frequent sequence differs by one nucleotide. This chain joins TRBV4-2 and TRBJ2-7; D not resolved. The CDR3 runs 14 residues. Germline V CDR1 and CDR2: LGHNA, YNFKEQ. The V end was cut by 5 bases, the J end by 7 bases, with 18 bases between. The CDR3 region is CASSKAPALGEQYF. CDR3 nucleotide sequence: TGTGCCAGCAGCAAAGCACCGGCTCTGGGTGAGCAGTACTTC.

This clonotype was picked up many times. V usage is TRBV5-5 and J usage is TRBJ2-7; no clear D. The CDR3 is 11 amino acids. Germline CDR1 reads SGHKS; CDR2 reads YYEKEE (reference sequence). The ends were cut back, 3 bases at V and 2 bases at J, with 3 bases in the middle. CDR3 coding DNA: TGTGCCAGCAGCTGGGCCTACGAGCAGTACTTC. Translated: CASSWAYEQYF.

In the case of this clonotype: Given a much more abundant clone one base away, this may be a read error. This chain connects TRBV20-1 to TRBJ1-1; tentatively, D is TRBD1 (5 bases). This CDR3 contains 15 residues. Trimming took 6 bases from V and 1 from J, leaving 18 bases between them. Germline lookup yields CDR1 DFQATT and CDR2 SNEGSKA (reference sequence). The CDR3 nucleotides read TGCAGTGCAGTGGGGCGGGGAAGAGGGAACACTGAAGCTTTCTTT. Its protein product is CSAVGRGRGNTEAFF.

This clonotype was detected many times. The chain has TRBV7-2 and TRBJ1-2; D is ambiguous. Germline lookup yields CDR1 SGHTA and CDR2 FQGNSA. The V gene lost 1 base and the J gene lost 4 bases, with 10 bases spanning the gap. The CDR3 has 14 amino acids. This CDR3 is CASSLEGRSYGYTF. The CDR3 DNA is TGTGCCAGCAGCTTAGAAGGCAGATCCTATGGCTACACCTTC.

This clonotype was detected many times. The chain has TRBV7-3 and TRBJ2-3; TRBD2 agrees at 9 bases. The trim removed 2 bases at V and 8 bases at J, leaving 17 bases unmatched. From germline, CDR1 is SGHTA and CDR2 FQGTGA. The CDR3 runs to 18 residues. CDR3 in amino acids: CASSLYPHTTAGGGTQYF. The CDR3 DNA follows: TGTGCCAGCAGCTTATATCCCCACACTACTGCGGGGGGGGGTACGCAGTATTTT. Filled out from reference TRBV7-3 and TRBJ2-3, the complete variable domain reads GAGVSQTPSNKVTEKGKYVELRCDPISGHTALYWYRQSLGQGPEFLIYFQGTGAADDSGLPNDRFFAVRPEGSVSTLKIQRTERGDSAVYLCASSLYPHTTAGGGTQYFGPGTRLTVL.

This clonotype was detected ten times or more. The chain links TRBV5-6 to TRBJ2-5, with 7 bases matching TRBD2. The CDR3 is 16 amino acids. Germline V gene sequence: CDR1 SGHDT, CDR2 YYEEEE. With 4 bases clipped from V and 2 bases from J, the junction kept 11 bases outside the gene matches. As DNA, the CDR3 is TGTGCCAGCAGCCCGTACCGGTACGGGGGGCAAGAGACCCAGTACTTC. Translating gives CASSPYRYGGQETQYF.

This clonotype was detected a few times. This chain uses TRBV6-1 with TRBJ2-3, with 8 positions matching TRBD1. Germline V gives CDR1 MNHNS, CDR2 SASEGT. The CDR3 sequence is 17 residues long. With V trimmed by 8 bases and J by 0 bases, 13 bases remained unmatched. The chain's CDR3 is CASSSPWDRPSTDTQYF. The CDR3 DNA sequence: TGTGCCAGCTCAAGCCCCTGGGACAGGCCTAGCACAGATACGCAGTATTTT.

This clonotype appeared many times. V and J are TRBV20-1 and TRBJ2-7; the D gene is possibly TRBD1 (5 bases). The germline V and J ends were trimmed by 5 bases and 2 bases, with 16 bases remaining between them. Germline CDR1 DFQATT, CDR2 SNEGSKA (reference sequence). CDR3 size: 14 residues. The CDR3, as DNA: TGCAGTGCTGGGGCAGGGCAGGTGGCCTACGAGCAGTACTTC. Encoded protein: CSAGAGQVAYEQYF.

This clonotype was seen repeatedly, ten times or more. The chain has TRBV5-1 and TRBJ1-2; D not resolved. Germline assignment: CDR1 SGHRS and CDR2 YFSETQ. CDR3 size: 12 residues. The germline V and J ends were trimmed by 4 bases and 2 bases, with 6 bases remaining between them. As DNA, the CDR3 is TGCGCCAGCAGCACCGACAACTATGGCTACACCTTC. It specifies CASSTDNYGYTF.

This clonotype was seen at least ten times. The chain joins TRBV9 to TRBJ1-6, with D unclear. V was trimmed by 5 bases and J by 7 bases, leaving 10 bases between them. The CDR3 consists of 13 residues. The germline V gene has CDR1 SGDLS and CDR2 YYNGEE. The CDR3 sequence is CASSLDGNSPLHF. CDR3 nucleotide sequence: TGTGCCAGCAGTCTCGATGGAAATTCACCCCTCCACTTT.

For this clonotype: Since a much larger clone is just one base distant, this may be a read error. The chain recombines TRBV4-3 with TRBJ2-5, with a tentative D call TRBD1 (5 bases). The CDR3 length is 15 residues. CDR1 is LGHNA and CDR2 is YSLEER in the germline V gene. V dropped 4 bases and J dropped 8 bases, with 20 bases sitting between them. Here the CDR3 reads CASSRSSSRVDTQYF. CDR3 nucleotides: TGCGCCAGCAGCCGGAGCTCGAGCAGGGTAGATACCCAGTACTTC.

This clonotype was counted many times. The rearrangement links TRBV4-3 to TRBJ2-5; TRBD2 matches 10 bases. V shed 0 bases, J shed 0 bases, and the junction held 4 bases outside the gene matches. CDR3 length equals 17 residues. Germline CDR1 is LGHNA and CDR2 is YSLEER. CDR3 sequence: CASSQDGLAENQETQYF. The CDR3 DNA follows: TGCGCCAGCAGCCAAGACGGACTAGCGGAAAACCAAGAGACCCAGTACTTC.

This clonotype occurred many times. This chain uses TRBV5-1 with TRBJ2-2; D may match TRBD1 or TRBD2 (6 bases each). Germline values: CDR1 SGHRS, CDR2 YFSETQ. This CDR3 is built from 16 residues. The ends were cut back, 4 bases at V and 1 base at J, with 14 bases in the middle. CDR3 nucleotides: TGCGCCAGCAGCATACTCGGGGGCCAGAACACCGGGGAGCTGTTTTTT. Translation gives CASSILGGQNTGELFF. Full variable domain (remainder filled in from reference TRBV5-1 and TRBJ2-2): KAGVTQTPRYLIKTRGQQVTLSCSPISGHRSVSWYQQTPGQGLQFLFEYFSETQRNKGNFPGRFSGRQFSNSRSEMNVSTLELGDSALYLCASSILGGQNTGELFFGEGSRLTVL.

This clonotype was picked up many times. The V call is TRBV20-1, the J call TRBJ2-7, with a tentative D call TRBD2 (6 bases). V was trimmed by 5 bases and J by 1 base, leaving 12 bases between them. Germline CDR1 is DFQATT and CDR2 is SNEGSKA (reference sequence). The CDR3 has 13 residues. CDR3 protein: CSASPGTSYEQYF. In DNA, the CDR3 is TGCAGTGCTTCTCCCGGGACTTCCTACGAGCAGTACTTC.

Points on this clonotype: A read error may be the cause here, since a much bigger clone is one base away. The J gene is TRBJ1-6, the V gene TRBV6-1, with D unclear. The V gene's germline CDR1 is MNHNS and CDR2 SASEGT. Trimming cost V 8 bases and J 0 bases, with 11 bases left between them. The CDR3 covers 15 residues. CDR3 protein: CASQPTGSYNSPLHF. CDR3 DNA: TGTGCCAGCCAACCCACCGGCTCCTATAATTCACCCCTCCACTTT.

In this sample, this clonotype turned up many times. The chain couples TRBV9 to TRBJ2-5; 9 positions agree with TRBD2. The CDR3 has 18 amino acids. The germline V gene encodes CDR1 SGDLS and CDR2 YYNGEE. After removal of 4 bases from V and 4 bases from J, the junction contained 17 bases not matched to a gene. The CDR3 sequence: CASSLSAGVAGVLETQYF. CDR3 in DNA: TGTGCCAGCAGCCTCTCGGCGGGGGTAGCGGGGGTCCTAGAGACCCAGTACTTC.

This clonotype was found many times. The chain recombines TRBV7-9 with TRBJ2-5; D is ambiguous. This CDR3 comprises 14 residues. V was cut by 5 bases and J by 4 bases, with 14 bases left in between. Germline CDR1 reads SEHNR; CDR2 reads FQNEAQ (reference sequence). Written as DNA, the CDR3 is TGTGCCAGCAGCCTAGTAGCCTCTGGAGAGACCCAGTACTTC. This gives the protein CASSLVASGETQYF.